This note documents a single TCR beta chain sequence. Its antigen is unidentified. Germline V gene lookup returns CDR1 SGHVS and CDR2 FQNEAQ. The CDR3 spans 15 residues. Deletions cut 3 bases from V and 4 bases from J, with 15 bases between. Repertoires were generated with immunoSEQ multiplex PCR, while TCRdb's copy carries only in-frame clones and drops some. The sample lists around 30,000 clones; about nine tenths were seen once. The data originate from a study of chemoradiotherapy in HPV16-positive cancers. Study outcomes and limitations: For HPV16-positive patients, expanding HPV-responsive T cells associated with longer recurrence-free survival.

Samples were taken several times over chemoradiotherapy. The specimen comprised blood, sampled from a patient who underwent chemoradiotherapy. This chain joins TRBV7-8 and TRBJ1-1; D may be TRBD1 (5 bases). This TCR was sampled from a human donor with HPV-associated anogenital cancer. The CDR3 DNA sequence: TGTGCCAGCAGCTTTAGTCCACATAGGGGCACTGAAGCTTTCTTT. It translates to CASSFSPHRGTEAFF.